This entry is about one T cell receptor beta chain. Its antigen has not been determined. Per-base qualities were not stored, and no clone one base away is much larger. This sample was taken from a study of cytomegalovirus exposure and HLA in healthy donors listed by TCRdb under 2017. Study-level background: The roughly 670 repertoires of the first cohort and the roughly 110 validation repertoires were produced on the same platform, according to a later analysis. A separate validation cohort of over 95 different subjects was used in addition to the 666-subject first cohort. The aim of the study was to test whether cataloging public T cell receptors could identify signatures of past pathogen exposure. High-throughput TCR immunosequencing, statistical association of individual TCRs with disease status, and machine learning were combined to predict cytomegalovirus infection status. Results and caveats for the whole study, not just this receptor: A few of the identified cytomegalovirus-associated TCR beta chains were confirmed in vitro to be specific for cytomegalovirus antigens. The study listed 150 to 200 TCR beta chains as associated with cytomegalovirus. In both the original and validation cohorts, the classifier was reported to diagnose cytomegalovirus status with high specificity and sensitivity. In a later analysis, TCRs clustered in the first cohort were found to also tend to co-occur in the approximately 120 validation repertoires, with approximately 94% of cluster scores above 0. It was suggested by the authors that the approach could potentially be generalized to other disease states and immunological phenotypes. Most TCR sequences were observed very rarely across donors, whereas some public TCRs were present in many individuals. All 120 or so repertoires were used to score co-occurrence in the validation cohort in a later analysis, because that analysis had no HLA typing for the cohort.

Libraries were built with the immunoSEQ multiplex PCR assay. The published analysis was carried out like this. To diagnose cytomegalovirus status from the catalog of TCR beta chain sequences, a statistical classification framework was built. This is the immuneACCESS table as TCRdb keeps it, with only in-frame sequences that have V and J called. A part of the clones is gone; compared with another copy, unresolved V genes explain less than half, and the rest is unexplained. The DNA gave D and trimming, while V, J and clone size come from that table. The sample yields about 98,000 clones; 87% were counted once. The ten largest clones capture roughly 3.7% of the sample. The donors were included in the validation cohort of 120 subjects, a group kept apart from the roughly 670-subject first cohort. The CDR3, from cysteine to phenylalanine, totals 17 residues. Only the CDR3 portion is preserved as DNA: 51 bases, with reading frame beginning at the first base. Clipping removes 2 bases from V and 2 bases from J, with 9 as the unmatched junction base count. CDR1 and CDR2, per the germline V gene, are SNHLY and FYNNEI.

The TCR originated in a woman under 40 in good health and CMV-seronegative. The sequencing sample was made of PBMCs. This chain is built from TRBV2 and TRBJ2-1; the central 7 bases match TRBD2. The DNA sequence is TGTGCCAGCAGTGAACGGAATAGCGGGCTGGCCTACAATGAGCAGTTCTTC. This yields the protein CASSERNSGLAYNEQFF.